This T cell receptor beta chain was sequenced in a study of cytomegalovirus exposure and HLA in healthy donors. Study-level results: The study found most TCR sequences rare, yet found some public TCRs in many donors. It was likely that a cluster of highly shared sequence variants was a sequencing artifact. In a later analysis, TCR association rates varied by HLA locus: DRB1 most, HLA-C fewest.

In this sample, this clone turned up a few times. Its cognate antigen is unknown. The CDR3 contains 13 residues. Germline V lookup: CDR1 MNHEY, CDR2 SMNVEV (reference sequence). V lost 4 bases and J 1 base, leaving 8 bases between the germline ends. A multiplex PCR was run with 60 Vbeta primers and 13 Jbeta primers. Measured with immunoSEQ multiplex PCR; TCRdb has only the in-frame clones, and not every one. This table has hundreds of thousands of clones, 77% appearing once. The V call is TRBV27, the J call TRBJ2-7, with D unresolved. The TCR sequence derives from a woman aged 55-70 years in good health and CMV-seropositive. The specimen was PBMCs. In DNA form, the CDR3 reads TGTGCCAGCAGTTCGACGGAGTCCTACGAGCAGTACTTC. As protein: CASSSTESYEQYF.